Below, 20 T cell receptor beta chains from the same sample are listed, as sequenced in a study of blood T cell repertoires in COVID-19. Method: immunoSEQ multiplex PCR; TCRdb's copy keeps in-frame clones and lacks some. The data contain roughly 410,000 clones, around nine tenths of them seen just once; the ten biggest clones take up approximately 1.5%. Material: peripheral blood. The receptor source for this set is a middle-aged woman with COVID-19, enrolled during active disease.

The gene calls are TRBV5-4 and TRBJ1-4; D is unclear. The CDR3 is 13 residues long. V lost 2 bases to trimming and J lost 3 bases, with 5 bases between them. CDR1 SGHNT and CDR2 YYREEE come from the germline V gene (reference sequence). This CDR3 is CASSFGPNEKLFF. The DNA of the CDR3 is TGTGCCAGCAGCTTCGGTCCTAATGAAAAACTGTTTTTT.

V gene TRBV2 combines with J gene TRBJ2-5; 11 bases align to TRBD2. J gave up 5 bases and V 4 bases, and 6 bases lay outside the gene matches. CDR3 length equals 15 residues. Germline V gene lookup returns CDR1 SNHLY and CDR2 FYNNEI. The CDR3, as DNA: TGTGCCAGCAGTGTTAGCGGGAGGGCCGAGGAGACCCAGTACTTC. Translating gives CASSVSGRAEETQYF.

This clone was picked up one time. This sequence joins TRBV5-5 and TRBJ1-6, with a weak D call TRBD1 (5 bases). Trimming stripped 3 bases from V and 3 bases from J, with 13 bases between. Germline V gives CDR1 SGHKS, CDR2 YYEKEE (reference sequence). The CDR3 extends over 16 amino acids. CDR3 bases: TGTGCCAGCAGCTCAGCCAGGGAACTCTATAATTCACCCCTCCACTTT. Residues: CASSSARELYNSPLHF.

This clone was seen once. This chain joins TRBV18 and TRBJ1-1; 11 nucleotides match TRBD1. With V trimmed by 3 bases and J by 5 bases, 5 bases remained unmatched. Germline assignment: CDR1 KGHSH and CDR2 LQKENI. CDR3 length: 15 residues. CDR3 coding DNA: TGTGCCAGCTCACCCTGGACAGGGGGCGAGACTGAAGCTTTCTTT. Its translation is CASSPWTGGETEAFF.

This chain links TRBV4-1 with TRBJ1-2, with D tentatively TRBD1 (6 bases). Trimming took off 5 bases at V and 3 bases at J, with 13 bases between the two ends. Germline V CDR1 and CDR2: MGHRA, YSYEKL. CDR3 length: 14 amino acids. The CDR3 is CASSSNRADYGYTF. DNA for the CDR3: TGCGCCAGCAGCTCAAACAGGGCCGACTATGGCTACACCTTC.

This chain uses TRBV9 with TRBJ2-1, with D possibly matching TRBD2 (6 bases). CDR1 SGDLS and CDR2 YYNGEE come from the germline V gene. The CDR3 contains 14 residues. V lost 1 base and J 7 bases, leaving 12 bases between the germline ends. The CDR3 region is CASSVISSENEQFF. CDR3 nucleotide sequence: TGTGCCAGCAGCGTAATCTCTAGCGAGAATGAGCAGTTCTTC.

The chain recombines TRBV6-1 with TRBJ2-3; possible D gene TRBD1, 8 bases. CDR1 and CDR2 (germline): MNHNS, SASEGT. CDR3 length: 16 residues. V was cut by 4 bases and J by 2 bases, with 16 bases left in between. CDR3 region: CASSAGGGSLTDTQYF. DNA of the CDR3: TGTGCCAGCAGTGCAGGGGGCGGGAGCCTCACAGATACGCAGTATTTT.

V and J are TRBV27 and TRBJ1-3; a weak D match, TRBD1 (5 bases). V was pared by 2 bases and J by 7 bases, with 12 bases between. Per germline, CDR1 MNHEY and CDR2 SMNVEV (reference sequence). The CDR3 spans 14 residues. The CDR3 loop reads CASSLVRGVNTIYF. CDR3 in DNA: TGTGCCAGCAGTTTAGTACGGGGGGTTAACACCATATATTTT.

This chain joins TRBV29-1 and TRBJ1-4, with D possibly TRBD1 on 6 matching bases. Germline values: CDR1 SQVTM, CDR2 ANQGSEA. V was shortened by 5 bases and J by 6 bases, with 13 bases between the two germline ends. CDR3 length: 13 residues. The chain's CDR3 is CSVSGQPDEKLFF. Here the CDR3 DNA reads TGCAGCGTTTCGGGACAACCTGATGAAAAACTGTTTTTT.

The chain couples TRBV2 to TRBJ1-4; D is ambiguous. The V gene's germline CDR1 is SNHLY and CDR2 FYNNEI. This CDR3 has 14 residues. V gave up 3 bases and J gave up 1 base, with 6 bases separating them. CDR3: CASSEGRTNEKLFF. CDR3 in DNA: TGTGCCAGCAGTGAGGGCAGAACTAATGAAAAACTGTTTTTT.

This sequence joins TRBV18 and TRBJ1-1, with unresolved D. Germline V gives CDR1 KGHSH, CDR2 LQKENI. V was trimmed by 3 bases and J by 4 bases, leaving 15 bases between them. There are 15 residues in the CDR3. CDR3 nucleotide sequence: TGTGCCAGCTCACCTACCTCCGGCGGAGGCACTGAAGCTTTCTTT. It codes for CASSPTSGGGTEAFF.

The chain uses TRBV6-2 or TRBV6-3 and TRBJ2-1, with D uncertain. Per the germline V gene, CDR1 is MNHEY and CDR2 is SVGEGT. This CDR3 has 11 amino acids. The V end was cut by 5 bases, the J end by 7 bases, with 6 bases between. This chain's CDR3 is CASSQFNEQFF. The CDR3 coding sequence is TGTGCCAGCAGTCAATTTAATGAGCAGTTCTTC.

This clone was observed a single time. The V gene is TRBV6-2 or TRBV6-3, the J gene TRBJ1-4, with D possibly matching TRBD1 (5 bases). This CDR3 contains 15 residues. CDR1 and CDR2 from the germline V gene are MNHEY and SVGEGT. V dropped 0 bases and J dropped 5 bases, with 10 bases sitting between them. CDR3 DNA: TGTGCCAGCAGTTACTCTGTCGACAGAAATGAAAAACTGTTTTTT. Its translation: CASSYSVDRNEKLFF.

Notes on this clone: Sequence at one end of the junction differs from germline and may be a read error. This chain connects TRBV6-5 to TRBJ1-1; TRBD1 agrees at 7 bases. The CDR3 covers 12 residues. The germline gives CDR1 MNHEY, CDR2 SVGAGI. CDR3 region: CASRRQGDSYSF. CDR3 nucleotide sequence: TGTGCCAGCCGGCGGCAGGGGGACTCTTATTCCTTT.

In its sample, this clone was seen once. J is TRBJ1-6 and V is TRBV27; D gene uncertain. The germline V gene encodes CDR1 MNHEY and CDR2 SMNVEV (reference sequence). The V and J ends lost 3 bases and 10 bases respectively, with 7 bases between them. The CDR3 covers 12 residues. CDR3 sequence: CASSFKASPLHF. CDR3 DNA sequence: TGTGCCAGCAGTTTCAAAGCGTCACCCCTCCACTTT.

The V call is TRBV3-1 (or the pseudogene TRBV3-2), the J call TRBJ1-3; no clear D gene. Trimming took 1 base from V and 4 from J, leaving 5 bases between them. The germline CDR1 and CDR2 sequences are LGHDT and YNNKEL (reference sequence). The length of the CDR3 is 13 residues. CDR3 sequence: CASSQAGGNTIYF. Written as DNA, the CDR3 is TGTGCCAGCAGCCAAGCGGGGGGAAACACCATATATTTT.

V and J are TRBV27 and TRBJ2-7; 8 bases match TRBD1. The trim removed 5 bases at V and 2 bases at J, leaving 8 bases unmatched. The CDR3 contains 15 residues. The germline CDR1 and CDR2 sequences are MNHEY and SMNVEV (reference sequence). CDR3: CASSQSPGGPYEQYF. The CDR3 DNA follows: TGTGCCAGCAGTCAATCCCCAGGGGGCCCCTACGAGCAGTACTTC.

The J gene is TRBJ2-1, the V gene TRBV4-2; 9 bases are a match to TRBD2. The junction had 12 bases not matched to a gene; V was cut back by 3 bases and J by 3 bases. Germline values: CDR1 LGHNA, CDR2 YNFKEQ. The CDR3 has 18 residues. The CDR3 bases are TGTGCCAGCAGCCACGAACTAGGGTCTAGCGGGGTCTACAATGAGCAGTTCTTC. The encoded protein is CASSHELGSSGVYNEQFF.

CDR3 sequence: CASSLTGSDGYTF. Written as DNA, the CDR3 is TGTGCCAGCAGCCTAACAGGGTCGGATGGCTACACCTTC. V and J are TRBV21-1 and TRBJ1-2; TRBD1 was called by the table and not checked on the DNA. TRBV21-1 is shown as a pseudogene. CDR3 length: 13 residues.

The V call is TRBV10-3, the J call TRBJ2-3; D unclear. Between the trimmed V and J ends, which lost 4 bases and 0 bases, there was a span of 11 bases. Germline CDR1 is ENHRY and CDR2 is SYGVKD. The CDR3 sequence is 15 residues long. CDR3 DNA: TGTGCCATCAGTGGTAGCCGTTTAAGCACAGATACGCAGTATTTT. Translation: CAISGSRLSTDTQYF.